This TCR beta chain was sequenced during a study of blood T cell repertoires in COVID-19. About the research overall: COVID-19 samples collected from the United States, Italy and Spain covered acute and convalescent phases.

The authors' processing: The authors estimated nucleated cell counts from reference gene primer amplification. The table came from immunoSEQ multiplex PCR; TCRdb's copy has only in-frame clones and leaves some out. V and J calls and clone size are as listed in that table; D and trimming were resolved from the DNA. Among about 350,000 clones listed, 88% were seen once. The CDR3 covers 12 residues. CDR1 is KGHSH, CDR2 LQKENI, per germline. The V end was cut by 6 bases, the J end by 11 bases, with 13 bases between. Enrollees, about 18 to 100 years old, lived in about two dozen US areas. Exposed participants came across a COVID-19 case within 2 weeks before study entry.

This chain joins TRBV18 and TRBJ2-2, with TRBD1 as a possible D gene (6 bases). What was sequenced was PBMCs or T cells enriched from blood (not recorded which). This clonotype was sampled from a woman aged 25 to 39 who had been exposed to COVID-19. CDR3 loop: CASSRDTYELFF. DNA for the CDR3: TGTGCCAGCTCCCGGGACACCTACGAGCTGTTTTTT.